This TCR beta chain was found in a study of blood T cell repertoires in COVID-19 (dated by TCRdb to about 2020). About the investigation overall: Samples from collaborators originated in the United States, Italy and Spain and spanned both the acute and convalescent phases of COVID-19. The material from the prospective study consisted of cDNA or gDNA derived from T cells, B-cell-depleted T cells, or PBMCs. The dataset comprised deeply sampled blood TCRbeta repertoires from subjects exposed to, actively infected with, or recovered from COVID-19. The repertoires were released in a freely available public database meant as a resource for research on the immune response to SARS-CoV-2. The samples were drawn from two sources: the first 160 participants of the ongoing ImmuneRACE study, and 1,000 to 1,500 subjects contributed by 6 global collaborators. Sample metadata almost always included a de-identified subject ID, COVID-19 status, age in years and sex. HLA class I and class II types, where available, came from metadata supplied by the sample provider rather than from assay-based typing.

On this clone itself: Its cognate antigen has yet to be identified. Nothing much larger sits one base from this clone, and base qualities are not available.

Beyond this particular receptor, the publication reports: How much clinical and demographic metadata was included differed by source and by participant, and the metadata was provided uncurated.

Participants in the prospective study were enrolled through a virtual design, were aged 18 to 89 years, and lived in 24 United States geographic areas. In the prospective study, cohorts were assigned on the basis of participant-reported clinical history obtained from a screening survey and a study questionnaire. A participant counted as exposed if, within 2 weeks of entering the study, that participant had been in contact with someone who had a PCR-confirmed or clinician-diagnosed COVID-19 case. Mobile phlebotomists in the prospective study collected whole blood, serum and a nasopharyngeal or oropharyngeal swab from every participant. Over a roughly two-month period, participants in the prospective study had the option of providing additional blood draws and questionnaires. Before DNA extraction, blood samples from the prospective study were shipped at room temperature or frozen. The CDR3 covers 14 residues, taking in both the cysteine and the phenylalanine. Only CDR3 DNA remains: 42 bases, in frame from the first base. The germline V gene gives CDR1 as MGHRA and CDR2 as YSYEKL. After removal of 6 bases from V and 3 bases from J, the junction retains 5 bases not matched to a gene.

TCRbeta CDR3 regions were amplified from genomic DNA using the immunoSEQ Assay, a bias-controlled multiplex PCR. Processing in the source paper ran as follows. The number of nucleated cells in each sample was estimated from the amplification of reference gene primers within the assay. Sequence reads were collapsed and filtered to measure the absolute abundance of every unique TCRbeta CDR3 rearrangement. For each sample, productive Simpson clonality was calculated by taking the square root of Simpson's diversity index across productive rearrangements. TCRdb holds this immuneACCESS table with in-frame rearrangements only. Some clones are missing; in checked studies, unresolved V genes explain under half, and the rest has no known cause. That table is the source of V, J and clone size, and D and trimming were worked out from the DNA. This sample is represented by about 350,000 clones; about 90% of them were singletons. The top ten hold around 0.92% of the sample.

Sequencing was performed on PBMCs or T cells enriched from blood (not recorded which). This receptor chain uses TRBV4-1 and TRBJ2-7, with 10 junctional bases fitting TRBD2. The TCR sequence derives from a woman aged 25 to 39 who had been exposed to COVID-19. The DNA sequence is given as TGCGCCAGCAGTCCCCTAGCGGGAGACTACGAGCAGTACTTC. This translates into CASSPLAGDYEQYF.